This passage covers 15 T cell receptor beta chains from one sample sequenced in a study of blood T cell repertoires in COVID-19. The method was immunoSEQ multiplex PCR; TCRdb's version includes in-frame clones alone and lacks a portion of them. Among approximately 67,000 clones, roughly 87% were seen once, and the ten largest hold roughly 19%. The source material was peripheral blood. These receptors were obtained from a woman older than 75 with acute or convalescent COVID-19.

The rearrangement joins TRBV7-2 to TRBJ2-3, with 9 nucleotides matching TRBD2. The trim removed 1 base at V and 1 base at J, leaving 0 bases unmatched. CDR3 length: 15 residues. The germline CDR1 and CDR2 sequences are SGHTA and FQGNSA. CDR3 region: CASSLGTSGTDTQYF. The CDR3 nucleotides are TGTGCCAGCAGCTTAGGGACTAGCGGCACAGATACGCAGTATTTT.

The J gene is TRBJ2-5, the V gene TRBV2, with a weak D call TRBD1 (6 bases). In germline, CDR1 is SNHLY, CDR2 FYNNEI. Between the trimmed V and J ends, which lost 8 bases and 3 bases, there was a span of 19 bases. This CDR3 region has 15 residues. CDR3 in amino acids: CASSSGQSVEETQYF. The DNA for the CDR3 is TGTGCCAGCTCGTCCGGACAGTCGGTGGAAGAGACCCAGTACTTC.

The chain carries TRBV18 and TRBJ2-7, with 14 nucleotides matching TRBD2. The length of the CDR3 is 14 residues. V trimming: 6 bases; J trimming: 6 bases; junction bases outside the gene matches: 4. The germline CDR1 and CDR2 sequences are KGHSH and LQKENI. CDR3 sequence (DNA): TGTGCCAGCTCGACTAGCGGGGGGGCCTCCGAGCAGTACTTC. It specifies CASSTSGGASEQYF. The full variable domain, in which reference TRBV18 and TRBJ2-7 provide the parts outside the CDR3, is NAGVMQNPRHLVRRRGQEARLRCSPMKGHSHVYWYRQLPEEGLKFMVYLQKENIIDESGMPKERFSAEFPKEGPSILRIQQVVRGDSAAYFCASSTSGGASEQYFGPGTRLTVT.

The table lists this clone with a count of one. CDR3 sequence: CASSLLEGGGGRRYF. The CDR3 bases are TGTGCCAGCAGCTTATTAGAGGGCGGCGGGGGCAGAAGGTACTTC. The rearrangement links TRBV7-2 to TRBJ2-7, with D possibly TRBD2 on 7 matching bases. Germline CDR1 and CDR2: SGHTA and FQGNSA. V lost 2 bases and J lost 12, with 23 bases in between. The CDR3 covers 15 residues.

This chain joins TRBV7-2 and TRBJ2-4, with TRBD2 matching over 7 bases. Germline values: CDR1 SGHTA, CDR2 FQGNSA. Trimming took 3 bases from V and 8 from J; bases not matched to a gene: 13. CDR3 size: 16 residues. DNA of the CDR3: TGTGCCAGCAGCTTCGGGTGGGAGAACGGGGGGTACATTCAGTACTTC. Protein: CASSFGWENGGYIQYF.

The chain links TRBV23-1 to TRBJ1-1; no clear D gene. TRBV23-1 is an open reading frame, and its role is uncertain. The CDR3 extends over 13 amino acids. Trimming cost V 10 bases and J 1 base, with 13 bases left between them. CDR3 nucleotide sequence: TGCGCCACCCCCGACCCGGGGAACACTGAAGCTTTCTTT. Translation gives CATPDPGNTEAFF.

This clone was detected once. This chain uses TRBV18 with TRBJ1-3; weak D call: TRBD1 (6 bases). Germline CDR1 reads KGHSH; CDR2 reads LQKENI. V lost 0 bases to trimming and J lost 2 bases, with 8 bases between them. CDR3 length: 15 amino acids. The CDR3, as DNA: TGTGCCAGCTCACCACCGGGGGCCACTGGAAACACCATATATTTT. It encodes CASSPPGATGNTIYF. The full variable domain, completed using reference TRBV18 and TRBJ1-3, is NAGVMQNPRHLVRRRGQEARLRCSPMKGHSHVYWYRQLPEEGLKFMVYLQKENIIDESGMPKERFSAEFPKEGPSILRIQQVVRGDSAAYFCASSPPGATGNTIYFGEGSWLTVV.

This clone was counted between two and nine times. The CDR3 sequence: CASSPGQGGFGSTGELFF. CDR3 sequence (DNA): TGCGCCAGCAGTCCAGGACAGGGGGGGTTTGGATCCACCGGGGAGCTGTTTTTT. The chain carries TRBV5-1 and TRBJ2-2; 10 nucleotides align to TRBD1. Germline V lookup: CDR1 SGHRS, CDR2 YFSETQ. With 5 bases clipped from V and 4 bases from J, the junction kept 14 bases outside the gene matches. This CDR3 comprises 18 residues.

CDR3 in amino acids: CASTSDSRTGNSPLHF. Written as DNA, the CDR3 is TGTGCCAGCACCTCTGACTCCCGGACGGGGAATTCACCCCTCCACTTT. The rearrangement joins TRBV28 to TRBJ1-6; D is unclear. This CDR3 spans 16 amino acids. The V end was cut by 7 bases, the J end by 7 bases, with 20 bases between. CDR1 is MDHEN, CDR2 SYDVKM, per germline.

The J gene is TRBJ2-1, the V gene TRBV5-1; D is possibly TRBD1 (6 bases). Trimming shortened V by 1 base and J by 8 bases, and 19 bases separated the two germline ends. Germline V gene sequence: CDR1 SGHRS, CDR2 YFSETQ. The CDR3 contains 16 residues. CDR3 DNA: TGCGCCAGCAGCTTGAGGTCCAGGGGTGCCTCCGATGAGCAGTTCTTC. Translated: CASSLRSRGASDEQFF.

The CDR3 DNA sequence: TGTGCCAGCAGCTTTGTAACAGGGCCGGGGACCCAGTACTTC. It encodes CASSFVTGPGTQYF. V usage is TRBV7-9 and J usage is TRBJ2-5, with D possibly being TRBD1 (6 bases). The ends were cut back, 3 bases at V and 7 bases at J, with 15 bases in the middle. CDR1 SEHNR and CDR2 FQNEAQ come from the germline V gene (reference sequence). CDR3 length: 14 amino acids.

The chain carries TRBV20-1 and TRBJ2-7; D might be TRBD2 (5 bases). V lost 3 bases to trimming and J lost 3 bases, with 12 bases between them. Germline V gene sequence: CDR1 DFQATT, CDR2 SNEGSKA (reference sequence). The CDR3 contains 13 residues. The CDR3 nucleotides read TGCAGTGCTAGTTCGACTATCCACTACGAGCAGTACTTC. Protein product: CSASSTIHYEQYF.

The sample holds a few counts of this clone. The chain joins TRBV4-2 to TRBJ2-3; D is possibly TRBD2 (6 bases). The germline gives CDR1 LGHNA, CDR2 YNFKEQ. The V end was cut by 3 bases, the J end by 5 bases, with 18 bases between. CDR3 length equals 16 residues. The CDR3 DNA is TGTGCCAGCAGCCATTCGGAGGGAGGTGGAGGAGATACGCAGTATTTT. Amino acid sequence: CASSHSEGGGGDTQYF.

The V gene is TRBV19, the J gene TRBJ1-5, with 10 bases aligning to TRBD1. The germline V gene encodes CDR1 LNHDA and CDR2 SQIVND (reference sequence). The CDR3 has 15 amino acids. The J segment lost 4 bases and the V segment lost 6 bases, leaving 6 bases of the junction unmatched. The CDR3 region has the DNA TGTGCCAGTAGAACTGGACAGGGGGATAATCAGCCCCAGCATTTT. Protein: CASRTGQGDNQPQHF.

CDR3 nucleotide sequence: TGTGCCAGCAGCCTGGACAGGGACAGTCAGCCCCAGCATTTT. As protein: CASSLDRDSQPQHF. The chain has TRBV7-2 and TRBJ1-5; 8 nucleotides align to TRBD1. CDR1 SGHTA and CDR2 FQGNSA come from the germline V gene. The length of the CDR3 is 14 residues. The ends lost 5 bases at V and 6 bases at J; junction bases unmatched: 6.